This T cell receptor beta chain came from a study of T-cell memory formation after mild COVID-19 (dated by TCRdb to about 2021). Background for the entire study: TCR sequence clusters from the two donors were largely donor specific. The cohort was made up of two young adult volunteers, one female and one male, who were previously healthy. Longitudinal TCRalpha and TCRbeta repertoire sequencing tracked T-cell clones expanding and contracting after mild COVID-19 in a couple of donors. Broad study findings and their caveats: SARS-CoV-2 specificity of the second-wave clones peaking on day 37 was not confirmed. The study included only a couple of mild cases, and larger cohorts that include severe cases with pre-infection samples were judged to be necessary. Some responding clones were found in pre-infection memory, which suggests that pre-existing cross-reactive memory T cells took part in the SARS-CoV-2 response. Contracting CD4+ clones were located mainly in the CM and EM memory subsets, whereas CD8+ clones were found to be enriched in EMRA. Clones that contracted from day 15 to 85 showed balanced CD4/CD8 phenotypes, whereas a second wave of clones that expanded from day 15 to 37 leaned towards CD4+.

About this clonotype: There is no known antigen for this receptor. Within one base of it there is no much larger clone, and no base qualities were kept.

Ends trimmed: V by 3 bases, J by 4 bases; bases unmatched to a gene: 10. CDR1 is given as ENHRY and CDR2 as SYGVKD, both from the germline V gene. The CDR3 covers 16 residues, taking in both the cysteine and the phenylalanine. Only CDR3 DNA is held: 48 bases, read in frame from base 1. PBMCs were isolated by Ficoll-Paque density gradient centrifugation. TCRdb names Illumina NovaSeq 6000 as the instrument used. cDNA libraries for TCRalpha and TCRbeta were prepared by 5'RACE using constant-segment primers, with sample barcodes and unique molecular identifiers added. Trizol reagent was used to extract RNA from every sample. The libraries were amplified in two PCR steps, and the second step added a second sample barcode and Illumina TruSeq adapters. Sequencing of libraries was performed on an Illumina NovaSeq with 2 x 150 bp paired-end reads. Concerning the study's data processing: Demultiplexing of reads and collapsing into UMI-guided consensus sequences were performed with migec v1.2.7. With mixcr v2.1.11, UMI consensuses were aligned to TRA and TRB V and J templates and assembled into clonotypes. A clonotype was counted as expanded or contracted only when both edgeR and NoisET called the clonotype significant, with the noise models trained on biological replicates. edgeR calls used a false discovery rate-adjusted p below 0.01 and a log2 fold-change threshold of 1. As an exploratory analysis of dynamics, PCA with hierarchical clustering was applied to max-normalized trajectories of the 1000 most abundant clonotypes. Separately sequenced CD4+ and CD8+ repertoires were used to assign a CD4 or CD8 phenotype to each responding clone. TCRdb trimmed the raw reads at Q25, called clones with MiXCR and kept productive beta chains. When rows share a CDR3 protein, they turn into one entry using the most common DNA and genes. The V and J calls reflect TCRdb's pipeline rather than the authors' work. Across this sample there are 550,000 to 600,000 distinct CDR3 sequences, with about 18% seen only once. Clones ranked in the top ten supply about 8.1% of the sample.

The rearrangement joined TRBV10-3 to TRBJ2-7; 9 junctional bases match TRBD1. The TCR comes from an adult woman who had mild COVID-19 (a few samples of this study predate the infection). The sample titles of this study are shuffled in the database, so cell type and time point are left out; the donor was told from shared clones. Sequences were obtained from PBMCs or a T cell subset sorted from them (not recorded which). In nucleotides, the sequence is TGTGCCATCAGTGAAATGGCACAGGGGGCAAGGTACGAGCAGTACTTC. The translation is CAISEMAQGARYEQYF.